This section outlines one T cell receptor (beta chain) sequence together with its context. No antigen is known for it. It has no much larger one-base neighbor in the sample; base qualities were not kept. V is pared back by 2 bases and J by 0 bases, with 5 bases lying between the germline termini. The germline V gene (reference sequence) specifies PRHDT as CDR1 and FYEKMQ as CDR2. Taken from cysteine to phenylalanine, the CDR3 has 14 residues. Left in the record is the CDR3 DNA by itself, 42 bases read in frame from the first base. The data belong to a study of blood T cell repertoires in COVID-19 (dated by TCRdb to 2018 to 2021). Concerning the study at large: Collaborator samples came from the United States, Italy and Spain and covered acute and convalescent phases of COVID-19. The sample metadata nearly always contained a de-identified subject ID, COVID-19 status, age in years and sex. HLA class I and class II types, where available, came from metadata supplied by the sample provider rather than from assay-based typing. The samples were drawn from the first 160 participants of the ongoing ImmuneRACE study and from roughly 1,300 subjects provided by 6 global collaborators. The prospective study material was composed of cDNA or gDNA derived from T cells, B-cell-depleted T cells, or PBMCs. A freely available public database, intended as a resource for researchers studying the immune response to SARS-CoV-2, is where the repertoires were released. Deeply sampled blood TCRbeta repertoires from subjects exposed to, actively infected with, or recovered from COVID-19 were included in the dataset.

One collaborating source in Seattle enrolled patients during active infection and followed them longitudinally through the course of disease. The collaborating institutions used their own protocols to collect whole blood in K2EDTA tubes. For TCRbeta analysis, collaborators shipped samples as frozen whole blood, isolated PBMCs, or DNA extracted from either of those sample types. TCRbeta CDR3 regions were amplified from genomic DNA by means of the immunoSEQ Assay, a bias-controlled multiplex PCR. In the paper's pipeline: Within the assay, amplification of reference gene primers was used to estimate how many nucleated cells each sample contained. To quantify the absolute abundance of each unique TCRbeta CDR3 rearrangement, sequence reads were collapsed and filtered. For each sample, productive Simpson clonality was calculated by taking the square root of Simpson's diversity index across productive rearrangements. TCRdb stores this immuneACCESS table with in-frame sequences only. Part of the clones is absent; in the studies checked, under half of the shortfall reflects unresolved V genes, and no reason is known for the rest. Clone size and the V and J calls come from that table; the DNA yielded D and trimming. Recorded for this sample are 89,000 or so clones; roughly 90% of them occurred a single time. Less than 3.5% of the sample rests with the top ten.

Broader findings and caveats from the paper: The quantity of clinical and demographic metadata differed by source and by participant and was supplied without curation.

The sequence is built from TRBV13 and TRBJ1-3, with the D segment identity uncertain. The clonotype originates from a man aged 50 or older with COVID-19, enrolled during active disease. The source material was peripheral blood. Here is the DNA: TGTGCCAGCAGCTTATCGAGCTCTGGAAACACCATATATTTT. Translated, it gives CASSLSSSGNTIYF.